This TCR beta chain was identified in a study of shared clonotypes between healthy human individuals. About the research overall: Each donor's CD4 naive and CD4 memory cells filled three plates apiece, CD8 naive two, and CD8 memory one.

Remarks on this clone: Its antigen remains unknown.

Assay: immunoSEQ multiplex PCR; the TCRdb copy retains only in-frame clones and omits some. The table shows about 2.4 million clones, with 93% occurring only once. V gave up 5 bases and J gave up 6 bases, with 16 bases separating them. Germline V gives CDR1 SGHVS, CDR2 FNYEAQ. This CDR3 spans 15 amino acids. General study findings and limits: Rarefaction indicated that sorted-subset sequencing remained incomplete although depth was large. Naive subsets, compared against memory subsets, generally had larger estimated richness values.

The TCR sequence derives from a man aged 18 to 35 in good health. Some clones in this sample may be carry-over from other donors' samples. The rearrangement links TRBV7-6 to TRBJ2-2, with a possible D match to TRBD2 (6 bases). The sample comprised naive CD4+ T cells from PBMCs. Subset specified: CD45RA+ positively selected. CDR3 region: CASSVSGGFAGELFF. The CDR3 DNA follows: TGTGCCAGCAGCGTTAGCGGCGGGTTTGCCGGGGAGCTGTTTTTT.